This T cell receptor beta chain is from a study of radiotherapy plus CTLA-4 blockade in lung cancer. Overall study: Of the patients, 15% to 20% showed objective responses and under 40% attained disease control. General study findings and limits: Tumor-derived TCR clones expanded in blood after radiotherapy plus ipilimumab. Response, reportedly, was best predicted by interferon-beta along with early blood T cell clone dynamics.

J gave up 5 bases and V 4 bases, and 5 bases lay outside the gene matches. The CDR3 contains 14 residues. Germline V gene lookup returns CDR1 MNHEY and CDR2 SVGAGI. TCRdb's table, derived via immunoSEQ multiplex PCR, lists solely in-frame clones and lacks some. The profile covers some 52,000 clones, with under 85% appearing a single time and around 3.2% taken by the ten largest. Each patient with chemo-refractory metastatic non-small-cell lung cancer was treated with focal radiation plus CTLA-4 blockade using ipilimumab. With regard to this clone: What it binds is unknown.

The source material was peripheral blood, sampled from a patient treated with radiotherapy plus ipilimumab. The clonotype comes from a human donor with non-small cell lung cancer who had a partial response to radiotherapy plus ipilimumab. The rearrangement joins TRBV6-5 to TRBJ2-5; 9 nucleotides match TRBD2. The CDR3 region is CASSSISGGETQYF. In DNA, the CDR3 is TGTGCCAGCAGTTCCATTAGCGGGGGTGAGACCCAGTACTTC.